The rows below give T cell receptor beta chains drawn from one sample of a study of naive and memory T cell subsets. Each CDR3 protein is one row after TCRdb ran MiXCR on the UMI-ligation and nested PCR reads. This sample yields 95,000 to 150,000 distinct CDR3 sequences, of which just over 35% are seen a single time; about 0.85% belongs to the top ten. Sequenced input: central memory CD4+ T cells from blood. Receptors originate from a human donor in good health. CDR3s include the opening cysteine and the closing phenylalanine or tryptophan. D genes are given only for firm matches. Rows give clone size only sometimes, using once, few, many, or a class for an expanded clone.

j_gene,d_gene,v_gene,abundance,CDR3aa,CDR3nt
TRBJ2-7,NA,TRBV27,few,CASSITVNGPYEQYF,TGTGCCAGCAGTATCACAGTCAACGGACCCTACGAGCAGTACTTC
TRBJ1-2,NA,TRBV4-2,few,CASSQDRQSIYGYTF,TGTGCCAGCAGCCAAGACAGGCAGTCGATCTATGGCTACACCTTC
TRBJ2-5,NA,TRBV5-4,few,CASSFWGAQETQYF,TGTGCCAGCAGCTTTTGGGGGGCTCAAGAGACCCAGTACTTC
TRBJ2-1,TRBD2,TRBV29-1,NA,CSVDKTGTIHNEQFF,TGCAGCGTGGATAAAACCGGGACTATACACAATGAGCAGTTCTTC
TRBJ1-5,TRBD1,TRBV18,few,CASSPGQGTGQPQHF,TGTGCCAGCTCACCGGGACAGGGAACGGGTCAGCCCCAGCATTTT
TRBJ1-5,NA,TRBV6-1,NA,CASSGQPSNQPQHF,TGTGCCAGCAGTGGACAGCCCAGCAATCAGCCCCAGCATTTT
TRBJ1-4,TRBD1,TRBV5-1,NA,CASSLSDRGVEKLFF,TGCGCCAGCAGCTTGTCGGACAGGGGCGTCGAAAAACTGTTTTTT
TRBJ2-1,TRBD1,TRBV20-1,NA,CSARDNGQGNEQFF,TGCAGTGCTAGAGATAACGGACAGGGTAATGAGCAGTTCTTC
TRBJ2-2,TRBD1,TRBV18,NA,CASSLTGATGELFF,TGTGCCAGCTCACTCACAGGGGCCACCGGGGAGCTGTTTTTT
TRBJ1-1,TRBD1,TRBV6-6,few,CASRGTGWGTEAFF,TGTGCCAGCAGGGGGACAGGGTGGGGCACTGAAGCTTTCTTT
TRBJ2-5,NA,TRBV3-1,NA,CASSQVKETQYF,TGTGCCAGCAGCCAAGTTAAAGAGACCCAGTACTTC
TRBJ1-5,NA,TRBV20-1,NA,CSARMTDVGPQHF,TGCAGTGCTCGAATGACGGATGTAGGGCCCCAGCATTTT
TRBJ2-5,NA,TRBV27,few,CASKRDGEKTQYF,TGTGCCAGCAAAAGGGACGGTGAAAAGACCCAGTACTTC
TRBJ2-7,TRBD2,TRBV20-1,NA,CSARDSGRALQYEQYF,TGCAGTGCTAGAGATAGCGGGAGGGCCCTTCAATACGAGCAGTACTTC
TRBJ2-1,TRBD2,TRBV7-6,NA,CASSTSGRSYNEQFF,TGTGCCAGCAGCACAAGCGGGAGGTCCTACAATGAGCAGTTCTTC
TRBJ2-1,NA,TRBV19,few,CASTRGTGNNEQFF,TGTGCCAGTACCCGAGGGACGGGAAACAATGAGCAGTTCTTC
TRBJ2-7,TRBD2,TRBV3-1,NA,CASSRLASSEEQYF,TGTGCCAGCAGCCGACTAGCGTCTTCAGAGGAGCAGTACTTC
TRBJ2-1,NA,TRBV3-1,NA,CASSQYGTSAREQFF,TGTGCCAGCAGCCAATATGGGACGAGCGCGCGTGAGCAGTTCTTC
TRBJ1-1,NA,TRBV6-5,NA,CATWDRRRVHAEAFF,TGTGCCACGTGGGACCGCAGGAGGGTGCACGCTGAAGCTTTCTTT
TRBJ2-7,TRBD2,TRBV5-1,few,CASSPTRDYTYEQYF,TGCGCCAGCAGCCCGACACGGGACTACACCTACGAGCAGTACTTC
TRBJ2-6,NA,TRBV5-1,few,CASSSGSTGANVLTF,TGCGCCAGCAGCTCAGGGAGTACTGGGGCCAACGTCCTGACTTTC
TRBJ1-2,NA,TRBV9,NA,CASSPGQSKHYGYTF,TGTGCCAGCAGCCCAGGACAGTCGAAGCACTATGGCTACACCTTC
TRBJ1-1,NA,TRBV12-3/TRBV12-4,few,CASTLQLGRTEAFF,TGTGCCAGCACCCTCCAACTGGGGCGAACTGAAGCTTTCTTT
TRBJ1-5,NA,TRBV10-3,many,CAISESGGPNQPQHF,TGTGCCATCAGTGAATCGGGGGGACCCAATCAGCCCCAGCATTTT
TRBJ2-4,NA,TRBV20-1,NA,CSARDSRVGKNIQYF,TGCAGTGCTAGAGATAGCCGGGTTGGCAAAAACATTCAGTACTTC
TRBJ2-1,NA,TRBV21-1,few,CASSKTFSGLLCEQFF,TGTGCCAGCAGCAAAACGTTTAGCGGCCTACTTTGTGAGCAGTTCTTC
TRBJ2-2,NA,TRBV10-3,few,CAISSGYPPGSCFF,NA
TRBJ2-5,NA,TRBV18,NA,CASSIQARGETQYF,TGTGCCAGCTCCATTCAAGCCCGCGGGGAGACCCAGTACTTC
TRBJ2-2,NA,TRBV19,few,CASSIYGGAGELFF,TGTGCCAGTAGTATATATGGAGGGGCCGGGGAGCTGTTTTTT
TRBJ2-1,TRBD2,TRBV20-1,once,CSVSSGRAKSSNEQFF,TGCAGTGTGTCCAGCGGGAGGGCCAAATCTTCCAATGAGCAGTTCTTC
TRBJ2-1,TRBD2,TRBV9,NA,CASSVDRPGLGTSGRDYNEQFF,TGTGCCAGCAGCGTAGATCGTCCCGGGCTGGGGACTAGCGGGAGGGACTACAATGAGCAGTTCTTC
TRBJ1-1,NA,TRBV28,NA,CASRTGNTEAFF,TGTGCCAGCAGGACAGGGAACACTGAAGCTTTCTTT
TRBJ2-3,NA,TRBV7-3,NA,CASSFVADTQYF,TGTGCCAGCAGCTTCGTTGCGGATACGCAGTATTTT
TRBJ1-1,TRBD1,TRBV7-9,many,CASSPMGTGGEAFF,TGTGCCAGCAGCCCCATGGGGACAGGTGGGGAAGCTTTCTTT
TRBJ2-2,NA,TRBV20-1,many,CSASGTLNTGELFF,TGCAGTGCTAGCGGGACACTGAACACCGGGGAGCTGTTTTTT
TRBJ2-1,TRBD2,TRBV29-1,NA,CSVPAGGVYNEQFF,TGCAGCGTACCAGCGGGAGGGGTTTACAATGAGCAGTTCTTC
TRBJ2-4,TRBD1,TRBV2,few,CASSGDRILAKNIQYF,TGTGCCAGCAGTGGGGACAGGATCCTAGCCAAAAACATTCAGTACTTC
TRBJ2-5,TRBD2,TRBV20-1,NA,CSALKREGRETQYF,TGCAGTGCCCTAAAGCGGGAGGGCCGGGAGACCCAGTACTTC
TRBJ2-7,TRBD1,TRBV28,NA,CASTRDRGAYEQYF,TGTGCCAGCACTCGGGACAGGGGGGCCTACGAGCAGTACTTC
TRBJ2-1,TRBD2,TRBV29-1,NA,CSVRGLAGPEQFF,TGCAGCGTTCGGGGACTAGCGGGACCTGAGCAGTTCTTC
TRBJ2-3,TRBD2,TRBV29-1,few,CSVYGTSGRGGTDTQYF,TGCAGCGTTTATGGGACTAGCGGGAGAGGGGGGACAGATACGCAGTATTTT
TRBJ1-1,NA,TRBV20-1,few,CSEDGAGRWAEAFF,TGCAGTGAAGACGGGGCCGGGCGATGGGCTGAAGCTTTCTTT
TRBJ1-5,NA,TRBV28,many,CASTPGGVQPQHF,TGTGCCAGCACTCCTGGGGGGGTTCAGCCCCAGCATTTT
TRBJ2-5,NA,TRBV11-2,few,CASSSPGGVETQYF,TGTGCCAGCAGCTCTCCCGGAGGCGTTGAGACCCAGTACTTC
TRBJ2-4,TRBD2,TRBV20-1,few,CSADRTSGRHYIQYF,TGCAGTGCTGACAGGACTAGCGGGAGGCATTACATTCAGTACTTC
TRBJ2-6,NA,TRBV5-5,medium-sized,CASSLSGANVLTF,TGTGCCAGCAGCCTCTCTGGGGCCAACGTCCTGACTTTC
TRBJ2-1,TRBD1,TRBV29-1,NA,CSATGTSYNEQFF,TGCAGCGCGACAGGGACCTCCTACAATGAGCAGTTCTTC
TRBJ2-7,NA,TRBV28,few,CATRTGSLEQYF,TGTGCCACCAGGACCGGGTCTCTCGAGCAGTACTTC
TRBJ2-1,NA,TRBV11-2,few,CASSLAQRGEQFF,TGTGCCAGCAGCTTAGCGCAAAGGGGTGAGCAGTTCTTC
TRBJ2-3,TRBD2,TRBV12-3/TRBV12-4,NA,CASSGGAGGSNTQYF,TGTGCCAGCAGTGGAGGAGCGGGAGGTTCCAATACGCAGTATTTT
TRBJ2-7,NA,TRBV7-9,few,CASSPKGPYEQYF,TGTGCCAGCAGCCCAAAGGGGCCCTACGAGCAGTACTTC
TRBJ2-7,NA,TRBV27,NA,CASSFSPVAGSYEQYF,TGTGCCAGCAGCTTTAGCCCCGTGGCAGGGAGCTACGAGCAGTACTTC
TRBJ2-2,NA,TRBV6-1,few,CASSVLSDPSGELFF,TGTGCCAGCAGTGTGCTTAGCGACCCGAGCGGGGAGCTGTTTTTT
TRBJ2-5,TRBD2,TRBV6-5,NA,CASSKTVGIAGKETQYF,TGTGCCAGCAGTAAGACGGTCGGGATAGCGGGCAAAGAGACCCAGTACTTC